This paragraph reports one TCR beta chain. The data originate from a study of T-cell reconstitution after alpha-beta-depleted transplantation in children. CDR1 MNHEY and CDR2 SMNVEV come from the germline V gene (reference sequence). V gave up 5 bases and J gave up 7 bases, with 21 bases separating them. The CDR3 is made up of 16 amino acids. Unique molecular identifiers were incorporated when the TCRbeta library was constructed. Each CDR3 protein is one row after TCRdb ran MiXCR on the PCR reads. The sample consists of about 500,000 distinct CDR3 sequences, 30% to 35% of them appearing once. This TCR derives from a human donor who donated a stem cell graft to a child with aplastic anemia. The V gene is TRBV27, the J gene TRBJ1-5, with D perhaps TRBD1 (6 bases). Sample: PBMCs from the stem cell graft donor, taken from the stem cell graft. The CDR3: CASSPQGHNFRQPQHF. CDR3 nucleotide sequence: TGTGCCAGCAGTCCCCAGGGACACAACTTTAGACAGCCCCAGCATTTT.